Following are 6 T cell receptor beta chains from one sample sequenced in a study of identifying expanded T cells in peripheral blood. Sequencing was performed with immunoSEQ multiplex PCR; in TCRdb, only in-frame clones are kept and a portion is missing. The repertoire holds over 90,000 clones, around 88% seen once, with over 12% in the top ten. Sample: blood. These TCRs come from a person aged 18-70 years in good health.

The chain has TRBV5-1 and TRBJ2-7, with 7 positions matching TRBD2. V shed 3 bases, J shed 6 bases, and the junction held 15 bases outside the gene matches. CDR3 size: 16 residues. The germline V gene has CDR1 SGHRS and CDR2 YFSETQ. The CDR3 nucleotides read TGCGCCAGCAGCTCAACCCCGGGTGGACTAGTTTCCGAGCAGTACTTC. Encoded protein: CASSSTPGGLVSEQYF. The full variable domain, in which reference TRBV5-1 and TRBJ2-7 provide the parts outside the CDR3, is KAGVTQTPRYLIKTRGQQVTLSCSPISGHRSVSWYQQTPGQGLQFLFEYFSETQRNKGNFPGRFSGRQFSNSRSEMNVSTLELGDSALYLCASSSTPGGLVSEQYFGPGTRLTVT.

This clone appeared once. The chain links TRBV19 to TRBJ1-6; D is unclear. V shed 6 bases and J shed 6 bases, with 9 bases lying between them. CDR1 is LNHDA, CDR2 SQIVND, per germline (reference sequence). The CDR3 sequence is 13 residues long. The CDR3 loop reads CASSVATNSPLHF. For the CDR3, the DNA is TGTGCCAGTAGCGTAGCGACTAATTCACCCCTCCACTTT.

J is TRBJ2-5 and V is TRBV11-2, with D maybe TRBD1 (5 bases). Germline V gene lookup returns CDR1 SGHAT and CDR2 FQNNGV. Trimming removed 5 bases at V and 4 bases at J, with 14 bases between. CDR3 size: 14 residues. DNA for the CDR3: TGTGCCAGCAGCACACGACAGTCTGGAGAGACCCAGTACTTC. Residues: CASSTRQSGETQYF.

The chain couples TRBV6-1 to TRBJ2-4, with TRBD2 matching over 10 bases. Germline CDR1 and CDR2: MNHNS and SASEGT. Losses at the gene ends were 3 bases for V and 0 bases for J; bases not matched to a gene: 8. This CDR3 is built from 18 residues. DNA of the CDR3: TGTGCCAGCAGTGATTTAGCGGGAGGTGTACTAGCCAAAAACATTCAGTACTTC. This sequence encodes CASSDLAGGVLAKNIQYF.

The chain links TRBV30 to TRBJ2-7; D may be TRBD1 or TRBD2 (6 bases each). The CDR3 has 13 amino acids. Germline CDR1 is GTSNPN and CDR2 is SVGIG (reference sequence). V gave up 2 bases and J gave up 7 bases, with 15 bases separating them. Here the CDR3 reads CAWSRGAIGEQYF. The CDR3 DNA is TGTGCCTGGAGTAGGGGGGCTATAGGGGAGCAGTACTTC.

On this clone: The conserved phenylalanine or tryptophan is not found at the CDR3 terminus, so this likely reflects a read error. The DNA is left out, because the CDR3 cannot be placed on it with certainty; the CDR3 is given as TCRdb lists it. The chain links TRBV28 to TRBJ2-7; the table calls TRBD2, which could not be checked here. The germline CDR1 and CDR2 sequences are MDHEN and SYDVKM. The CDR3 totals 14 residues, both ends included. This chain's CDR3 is CASSPRGLAGIGTN.